One and the same sample provided the 5 T cell receptor beta chains below, sequenced in a study (dated by TCRdb to between 2014 and 2016). The receptor library was made with 5' RACE. The sample was run on an Illumina MiSeq. TCRdb ran its own pipeline on the public reads, namely fastp trimming at Q25 and MiXCR clone calling, and kept in-frame beta chains. Rows matching on CDR3 protein sequence are summarized as one entry with the most common DNA and genes. This sample's records show around 15 distinct CDR3 sequences. Material: tumor-infiltrating memory CD4+ T cells sorted from the breast tumor. The cell subset or site label corresponds to: memory CD4+ T cells, CD4+CD45RO+CD25-. These TCRs come from a female donor with breast cancer.

Notes on this clonotype: This beta chain is an off-target read within a library intended for alpha chains, so its frequency means little. The chain has TRBV7-2 and TRBJ2-1; 10 bases are shared with TRBD2. CDR3 length: 14 residues. Germline V CDR1 and CDR2: SGHTA, FQGNSA. V lost 1 base to trimming and J lost 8 bases; unmatched junction nucleotides: 2. This CDR3 reads CASSLVAGGHEQFF. The CDR3 DNA sequence: TGTGCCAGCAGCTTAGTAGCGGGGGGCCATGAGCAGTTCTTC.

On this clonotype itself: Germline and junction disagree at one end, which may indicate a read error. Being off target in a library aimed at alpha chains, this beta chain has a size of little meaning. The chain employs TRBV9 and TRBJ1-1; D unclear. Germline CDR1 reads SGDLS; CDR2 reads YYNGEE. The CDR3 covers 18 residues. CDR3 loop: CASSVEVSYGGSQGNLIF. The DNA of the CDR3 is TGTGCCAGCAGCGTAGAGGTGAGTTATGGAGGAAGCCAAGGAAATCTCATCTTT.

Comments on this clonotype: Because this beta chain is a stray read in a library intended to capture alpha chains, its abundance should not be given much weight. The rearrangement joins TRBV9 to TRBJ2-7, with TRBD1 matching 11 bases. The CDR3 has 13 residues. Germline-derived CDR1 and CDR2 are SGDLS and YYNGEE. The J segment lost 6 bases and the V segment lost 6 bases, leaving 5 bases of the junction unmatched. The CDR3 loop is CASTGQGASEQYF. In DNA form, the CDR3 reads TGTGCCAGCACAGGACAGGGGGCGAGCGAGCAGTACTTC.

As concerns this clonotype: This beta chain is a stray read from a library made for alpha chains; its abundance is not meaningful. The chain couples TRBV6-2 or TRBV6-3 to TRBJ2-1; no clear D. Germline loops: CDR1 MNHEY, CDR2 SVGEGT. The length of the CDR3 is 10 residues. V lost 6 bases and J lost 5, with 2 bases in between. CDR3 nucleotides: TGTGCCAGCAGCGACAATGAGCAGTTCTTC. This codes for CASSDNEQFF.

To note about this clonotype: This beta chain is a stray read from a library made for alpha chains; its abundance is not meaningful. DNA of the CDR3: TGTGCCAGCAGCTTAGAACAGTGGGGCAATGAGCAGTTCTTC. It translates to CASSLEQWGNEQFF. J is TRBJ2-1 and V is TRBV7-2, with no clear D. Trimming removed 1 base at V and 6 bases at J, with 10 bases between. The CDR3 runs to 14 residues. Germline loops: CDR1 SGHTA, CDR2 FQGNSA.